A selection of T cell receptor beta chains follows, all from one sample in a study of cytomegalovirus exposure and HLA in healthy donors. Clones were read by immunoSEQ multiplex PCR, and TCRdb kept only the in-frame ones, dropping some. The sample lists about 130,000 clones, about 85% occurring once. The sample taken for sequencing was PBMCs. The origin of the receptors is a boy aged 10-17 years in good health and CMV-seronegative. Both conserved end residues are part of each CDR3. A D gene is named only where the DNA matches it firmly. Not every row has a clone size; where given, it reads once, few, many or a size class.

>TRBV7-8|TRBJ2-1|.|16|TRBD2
TGTGCCAGCAGCGTACTAGCGGGAACTTCCTACAATGAGCAGTTCTTC
CASSVLAGTSYNEQFF
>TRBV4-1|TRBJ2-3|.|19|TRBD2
TGCGCCAGCAGCCTAAGAGGGCTAGCGGGGCGCGAGAGCACAGATACGCAGTATTTT
CASSLRGLAGRESTDTQYF
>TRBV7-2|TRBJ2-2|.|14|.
TGTGCCAGCAGCCCCCTCGCGAACACCGGGGAGCTGTTTTTT
CASSPLANTGELFF
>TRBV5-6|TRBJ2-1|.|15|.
TGTGCCAGCAGCTCTGGACCAGGACAGCACAATGAGCAGTTCTTC
CASSSGPGQHNEQFF
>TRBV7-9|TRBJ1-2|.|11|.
TGTGCCAGCAGCCCGACAGGCGGCTACACCTTC
CASSPTGGYTF
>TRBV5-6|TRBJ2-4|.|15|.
TGTGCCAGCAGCTCAAGTCGTGGCCTTTGGAACATTCAGTACTTC
CASSSSRGLWNIQYF
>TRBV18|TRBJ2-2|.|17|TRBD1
TGTGCCAGCTCACCAACCGGGACAGGGGGCTTCACCGGGGAGCTGTTTTTT
CASSPTGTGGFTGELFF
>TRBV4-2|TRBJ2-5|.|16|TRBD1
TGTGCCAGCAGCCAAGATCCTGACAGGGGCTGGGAGACCCAGTACTTC
CASSQDPDRGWETQYF
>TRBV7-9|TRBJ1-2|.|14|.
TGTGCCAGCAGCCCAGACAGGTACCACTATGGCTACACCTTC
CASSPDRYHYGYTF
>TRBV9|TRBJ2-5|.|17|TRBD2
TGTGCCAGCAGCGAACACCCTAGCGGGAGGACGCGAGAGACCCAGTACTTC
CASSEHPSGRTRETQYF
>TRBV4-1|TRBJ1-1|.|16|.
TGCGCCAGCATGTTGTTTGACGGGATAATGAACACTGAAGCTTTCTTT
CASMLFDGIMNTEAFF
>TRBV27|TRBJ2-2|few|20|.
TGTGCCAGCAGTTTCATTCGGTCTGGGGGGATACTTACGAACACCGGGGAGCTGTTTTTT
CASSFIRSGGILTNTGELFF
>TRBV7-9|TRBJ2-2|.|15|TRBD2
TGTTCCAGCAGCTTGGAAGCGGGGGCCACCGGGGAGCTGTTTTTT
CSSSLEAGATGELFF
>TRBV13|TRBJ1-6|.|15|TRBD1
TGTGCCAGCAGCGGACCGACAGGGGATAATTCACCCCTCCACTTT
CASSGPTGDNSPLHF
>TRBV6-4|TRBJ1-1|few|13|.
TGTGCCAGCAGTTCCCAGGCGGGAACTGAAGCTTTCTTT
CASSSQAGTEAFF
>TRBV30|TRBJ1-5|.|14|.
TGTGCCTGGAGCCGACAGAGTAGCAATCAGCCCCAGCATTTT
CAWSRQSSNQPQHF
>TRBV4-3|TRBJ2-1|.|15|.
TGCGCCAGCAGCCAGAGGACAGACTTATTCAATGAGCAGTTCTTC
CASSQRTDLFNEQFF
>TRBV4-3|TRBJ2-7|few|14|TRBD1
TGCGCCAGCAGCCAAGACCGACAGGGCCACGAGCAGTACTTC
CASSQDRQGHEQYF
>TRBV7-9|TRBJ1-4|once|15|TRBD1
TGTGCCAGCAGCGCCGGACAGGGTGCTAATGAAAAACTGTTTTTT
CASSAGQGANEKLFF
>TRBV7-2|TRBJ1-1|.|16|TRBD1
TGTGCCAGCAGACGGGACAGGGGGAACATGAACACTGAAGCTTTCTTT
CASRRDRGNMNTEAFF
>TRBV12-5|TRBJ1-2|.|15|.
TGTGCTAGTGGTTTGGAGCCTGTGGTCTCCTATGGCTACACCTTC
CASGLEPVVSYGYTF
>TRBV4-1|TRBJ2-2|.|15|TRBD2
TGCGCCAGCAGCCAAGTAGCGGGGGTCACCGGGGAGCTGTTTTTT
CASSQVAGVTGELFF
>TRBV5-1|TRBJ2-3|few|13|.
TGCGCCAGCAGCTTGGGACTAGCAGATACGCAGTATTTT
CASSLGLADTQYF
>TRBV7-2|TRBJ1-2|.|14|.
TGTGCCAGCAGCTTAGATCCAGGGAACTATGGCTACACCTTC
CASSLDPGNYGYTF
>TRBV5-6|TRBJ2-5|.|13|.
TGTGCCAGCAGCGAGGATTTCCAAGAGACCCAGTACTTC
CASSEDFQETQYF
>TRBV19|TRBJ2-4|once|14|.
TGTGCCAGTAGTATAGCTGCGGGGGCTGACATTCAGTACTTC
CASSIAAGADIQYF
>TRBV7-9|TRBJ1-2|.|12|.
TGTTCCAGCAGCTTTGGGGGGGACGGCTACACCTTC
CSSSFGGDGYTF
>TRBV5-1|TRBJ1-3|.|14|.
TGCGCCAGCCGAATGGAGGGACCTGGAAACACCATATATTTT
CASRMEGPGNTIYF
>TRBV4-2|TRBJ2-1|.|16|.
TGTGCCAGCAGCCAAAACCTCGATGGGGCCCACAATGAGCAGTTCTTC
CASSQNLDGAHNEQFF
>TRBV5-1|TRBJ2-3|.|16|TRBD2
TGCGCCAGCAGCAGCCCACTAGCGGATAGCACAGATACGCAGTATTTT
CASSSPLADSTDTQYF
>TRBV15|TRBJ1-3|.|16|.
TGTGCCACCAGCGCGGACATCATAACCGGCCGAAACACCATATATTTT
CATSADIITGRNTIYF
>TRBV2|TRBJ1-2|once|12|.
TGTGCCAGCAACGGAGCAAACTATGGCTACACCTTC
CASNGANYGYTF
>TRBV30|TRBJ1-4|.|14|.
TGTGCCTGGAGTGTAGGGGGAAACAATGAAAAACTGTTTTTT
CAWSVGGNNEKLFF
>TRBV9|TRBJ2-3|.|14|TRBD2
TGTGCCAGCAGCCGACTAGCGGGGCGAGATACGCAGTATTTT
CASSRLAGRDTQYF
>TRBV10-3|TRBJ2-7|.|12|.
TGTGCCATTCGGGGGCTAGCGGACGAGCAGTACTTC
CAIRGLADEQYF
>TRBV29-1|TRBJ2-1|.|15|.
TGCAGCGTGCTACTTTGGACAGCAGTTAACAATGAGCAGTTCTTC
CSVLLWTAVNNEQFF
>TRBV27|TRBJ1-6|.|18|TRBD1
TGTGCCAGCAGTTGGACAGGGACTCTGAGCTCCTATAATTCACCCCTCCACTTT
CASSWTGTLSSYNSPLHF
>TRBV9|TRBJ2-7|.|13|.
TGTGCCAGCAGCCCATCACAGGGAAACGAGCAGTACTTC
CASSPSQGNEQYF
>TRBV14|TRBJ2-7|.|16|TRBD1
TGTGCCAGCAGCCACGCCGCGGACAGGGGAGGGTACGAGCAGTACTTC
CASSHAADRGGYEQYF
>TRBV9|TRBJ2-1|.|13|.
TGTGCCAGCAGCGCTAGACTCGACAATGAGCAGTTCTTC
CASSARLDNEQFF
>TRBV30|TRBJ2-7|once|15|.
TGTGCCTGGAGCGTACGCGTGACAGGTGCCTACGAGCAGTACTTC
CAWSVRVTGAYEQYF
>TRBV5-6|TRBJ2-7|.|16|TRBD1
TGTGCCAGCAGCTTGACTAGGGGGCGAGGGTCCTACGAGCAGTACTTC
CASSLTRGRGSYEQYF
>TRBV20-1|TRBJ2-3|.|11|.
TGCAGTGGCCACAGGGTGGATACGCAGTATTTT
CSGHRVDTQYF
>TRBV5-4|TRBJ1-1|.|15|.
TGTGCCAGCAGCTTGTCTGGCAGGGGATCGGGTGAAGCTTTCTTT
CASSLSGRGSGEAFF
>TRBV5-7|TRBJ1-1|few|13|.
TGTGCCAGCAGCCACGACAGCTGGGGGCAAGCTTTCTTT
CASSHDSWGQAFF
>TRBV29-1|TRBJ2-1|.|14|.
TGCAGCGTTGAGGGGAACGGGAGAGTCAATGAGCAGTTCTTC
CSVEGNGRVNEQFF
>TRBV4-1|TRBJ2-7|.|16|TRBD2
TGCGCCAGCAGCCAGGCCTGGACTAGCGGATCCTACGAGCAGTACTTC
CASSQAWTSGSYEQYF
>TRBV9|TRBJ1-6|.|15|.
TGTGCCAGCAGCGTAGATGCAGTTTATAATTCACCCCTCCACTTT
CASSVDAVYNSPLHF